The sequence of this T cell receptor (beta chain) was determined in a study of Graves' ophthalmopathy and Graves' hyperthyroidism. Regarding the study as a whole: Using a 13-signature model, the authors split ophthalmopathy from stable hyperthyroidism, with around 89% sensitivity and about 80% specificity.

Other autoimmune diseases, uncontrolled infections, pregnancy and lactation each led to patient exclusion. The diagnosis combined clinical symptoms, thyroxine, TRAb, thyroid ultrasound and orbital computed tomography scans. This CDR3 has 16 residues. The junction had 4 bases not matched to a gene; V was cut back by 2 bases and J by 1 base. Germline CDR1 reads MGHRA; CDR2 reads YSYEKL. On this clonotype itself: Antigen specificity is unknown.

For repertoire sequencing, the TCR beta CDR3 regions were amplified from RNA transcripts. Second-round multiplex PCR came after a first-round RT-PCR that employed HTBI primers. Each CDR3 protein is one row after TCRdb ran MiXCR on the multiplex PCR reads. The sample lists under 200,000 distinct CDR3 sequences, under 40% occurring once. The clonotype was recovered from a middle-aged woman with Graves' ophthalmopathy. Sequenced sample: peripheral blood. The V call is TRBV4-1, the J call TRBJ2-2; TRBD1 matches 7 bases. The CDR3 nucleotides are TGCGCCAGCAGCCAATTGACAGGGTGGAACACCGGGGAGCTGTTTTTT. Encoded protein: CASSQLTGWNTGELFF.